This entry describes one T cell receptor (beta chain). Antigen specificity is unknown. These data belong to a study of CD8+CD57+ T cells in acquired aplastic anemia. Study context: About 9.8 million reads, on average, were obtained for CD4+ cells from healthy donors.

Study-wide results and caveats: Found in both controls and patients were some 31 CD8+ CDR3 sequences.

Genomic DNA, serving as template, underwent TCR beta VDJ and CDR3 profiling. TCRdb independently ran MiXCR on the reads; one entry per CDR3 protein. The table lists about 170,000 distinct CDR3 sequences, 55% to 70% of them singletons. This TCR derives from a human donor in good health. Sequencing used sorted CD4+, CD8+, or CD8+CD57+ T cells (not recorded which) from PBMCs.

CDR3 sequence: CATSRSGTSGRRETQYF. For the CDR3, the DNA is TGTGCCACCAGCAGATCCGGGACTAGCGGGAGACGGGAGACCCAGTACTTC. V usage is TRBV15 and J usage is TRBJ2-5, with TRBD2 matching over 14 bases. V gave up 2 bases and J gave up 5 bases; unmatched junction bases: 7. Germline CDR1 LNHNV, CDR2 YYDKDF (reference sequence). CDR3 length equals 17 residues.